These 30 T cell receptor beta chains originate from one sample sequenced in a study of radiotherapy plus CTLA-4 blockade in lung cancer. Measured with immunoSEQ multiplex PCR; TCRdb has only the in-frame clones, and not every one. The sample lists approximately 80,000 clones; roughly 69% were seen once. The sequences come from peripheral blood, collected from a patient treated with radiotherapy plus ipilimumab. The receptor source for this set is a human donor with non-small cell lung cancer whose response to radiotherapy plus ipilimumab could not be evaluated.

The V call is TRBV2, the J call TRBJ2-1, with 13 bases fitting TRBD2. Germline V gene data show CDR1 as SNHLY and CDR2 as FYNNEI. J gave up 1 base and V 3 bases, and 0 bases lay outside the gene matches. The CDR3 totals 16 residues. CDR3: CASSEGLAGSYNEQFF. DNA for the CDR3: TGTGCCAGCAGTGAGGGACTAGCGGGGTCCTACAATGAGCAGTTCTTC.

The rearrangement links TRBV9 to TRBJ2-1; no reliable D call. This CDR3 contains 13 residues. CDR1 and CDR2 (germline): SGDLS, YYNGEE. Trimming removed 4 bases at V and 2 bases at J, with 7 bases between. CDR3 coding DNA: TGTGCCAGCAGCACATCCACCTACAATGAGCAGTTCTTC. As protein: CASSTSTYNEQFF.

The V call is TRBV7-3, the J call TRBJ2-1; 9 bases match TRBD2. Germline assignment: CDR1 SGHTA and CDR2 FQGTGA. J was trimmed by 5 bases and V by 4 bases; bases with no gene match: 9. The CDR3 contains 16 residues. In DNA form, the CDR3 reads TGTGCCAGCAGCTCGGGGAGCGGGGGGCTCCACAATGAGCAGTTCTTC. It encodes CASSSGSGGLHNEQFF.

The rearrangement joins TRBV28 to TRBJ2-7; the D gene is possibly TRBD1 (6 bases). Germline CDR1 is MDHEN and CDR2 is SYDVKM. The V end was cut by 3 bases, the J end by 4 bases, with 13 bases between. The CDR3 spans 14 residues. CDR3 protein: CASSFAGAGYEQYF. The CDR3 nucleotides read TGTGCCAGCAGTTTTGCAGGGGCTGGGTACGAGCAGTACTTC.

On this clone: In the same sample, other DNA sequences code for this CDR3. The CDR3 spells CASSLTGGANTEAFF. CDR3 sequence (DNA): TGTGCCAGCAGCTTGACAGGGGGAGCGAACACTGAAGCTTTCTTT. The genes are TRBV7-2 and TRBJ1-1; 9 positions agree with TRBD1. This CDR3 is built from 15 residues. In germline, CDR1 is SGHTA, CDR2 FQGNSA. J lost 1 base, V lost 3 bases, and 3 bases had no gene match.

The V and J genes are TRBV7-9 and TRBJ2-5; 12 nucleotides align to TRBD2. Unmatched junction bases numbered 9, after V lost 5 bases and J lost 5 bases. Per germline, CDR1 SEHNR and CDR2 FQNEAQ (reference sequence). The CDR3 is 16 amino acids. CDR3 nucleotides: TGTGCCAGCAGCCTGAGACTAGCGGGGGCAGGGGAGACCCAGTACTTC. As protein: CASSLRLAGAGETQYF.

CDR3 region: CASSQPPGQGLENEKLFF. Here the CDR3 DNA reads TGCGCCAGCAGCCAACCTCCGGGACAGGGACTTGAGAATGAAAAACTGTTTTTT. The chain recombines TRBV4-1 with TRBJ1-4; 9 nucleotides match TRBD1. Germline V gene data show CDR1 as MGHRA and CDR2 as YSYEKL. V shed 2 bases and J 5 bases; nucleotides not matched to a gene: 12. The CDR3 spans 18 residues.

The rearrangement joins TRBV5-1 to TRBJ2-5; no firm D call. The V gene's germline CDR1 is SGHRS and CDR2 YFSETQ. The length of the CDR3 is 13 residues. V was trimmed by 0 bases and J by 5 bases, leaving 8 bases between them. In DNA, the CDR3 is TGCGCCAGCAGCTTGGCCTTATTGGAGACCCAGTACTTC. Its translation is CASSLALLETQYF.

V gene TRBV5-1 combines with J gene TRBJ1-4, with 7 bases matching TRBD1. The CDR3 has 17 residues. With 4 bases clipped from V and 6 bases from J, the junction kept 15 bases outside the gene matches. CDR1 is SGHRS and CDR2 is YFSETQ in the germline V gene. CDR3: CASSRYGRQGLDEKLFF. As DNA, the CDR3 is TGCGCCAGCAGCCGGTACGGGCGACAGGGTCTCGATGAAAAACTGTTTTTT.

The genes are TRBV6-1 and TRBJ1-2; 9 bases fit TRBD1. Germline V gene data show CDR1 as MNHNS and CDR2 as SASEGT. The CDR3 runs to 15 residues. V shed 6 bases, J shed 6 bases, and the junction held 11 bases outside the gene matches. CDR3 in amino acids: CASRQNRDREDGYTF. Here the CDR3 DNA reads TGTGCCAGCAGACAGAACCGGGACAGGGAGGATGGCTACACCTTC.

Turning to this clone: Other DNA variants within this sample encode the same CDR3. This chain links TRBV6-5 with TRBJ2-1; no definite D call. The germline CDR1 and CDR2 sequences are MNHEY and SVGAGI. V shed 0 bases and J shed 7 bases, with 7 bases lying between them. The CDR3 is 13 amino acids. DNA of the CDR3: TGTGCCAGCAGTTACTCCCTCCGGAATGAGCAGTTCTTC. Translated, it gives CASSYSLRNEQFF.

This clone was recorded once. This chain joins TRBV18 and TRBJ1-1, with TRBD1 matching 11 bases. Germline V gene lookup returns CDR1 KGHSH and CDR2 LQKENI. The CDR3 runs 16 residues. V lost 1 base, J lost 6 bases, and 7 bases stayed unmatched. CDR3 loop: CASSPRPGQGESEAFF. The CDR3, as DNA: TGTGCCAGCTCACCACGGCCGGGACAGGGGGAATCTGAAGCTTTCTTT.

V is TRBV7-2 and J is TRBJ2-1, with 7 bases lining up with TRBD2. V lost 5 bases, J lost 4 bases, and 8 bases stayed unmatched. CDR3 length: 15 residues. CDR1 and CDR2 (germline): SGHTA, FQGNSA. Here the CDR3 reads CASSRSGTTYNEQFF. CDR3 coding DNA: TGTGCCAGCAGCCGGTCCGGGACTACATACAATGAGCAGTTCTTC. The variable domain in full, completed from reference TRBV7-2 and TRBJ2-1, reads GAGVSQSPSNKVTEKGKDVELRCDPISGHTALYWYRQSLGQGLEFLIYFQGNSAPDKSGLPSDRFSAERTGGSVSTLTIQRTQQEDSAVYLCASSRSGTTYNEQFFGPGTRLTVL.

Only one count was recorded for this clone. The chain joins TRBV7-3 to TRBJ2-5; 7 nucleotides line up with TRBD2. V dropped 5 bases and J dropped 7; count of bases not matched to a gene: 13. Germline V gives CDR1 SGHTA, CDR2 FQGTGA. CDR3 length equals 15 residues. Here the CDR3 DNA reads TGTGCCAGCAGCCTATCGACAGCGGGGATAGGGACCCAGTACTTC. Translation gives CASSLSTAGIGTQYF.

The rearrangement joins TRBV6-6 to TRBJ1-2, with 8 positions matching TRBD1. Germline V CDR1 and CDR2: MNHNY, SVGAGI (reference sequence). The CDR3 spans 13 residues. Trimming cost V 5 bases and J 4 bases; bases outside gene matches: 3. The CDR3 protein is CASSDGQGYGYTF. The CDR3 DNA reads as TGTGCCAGCAGTGATGGACAGGGCTATGGCTACACCTTC.

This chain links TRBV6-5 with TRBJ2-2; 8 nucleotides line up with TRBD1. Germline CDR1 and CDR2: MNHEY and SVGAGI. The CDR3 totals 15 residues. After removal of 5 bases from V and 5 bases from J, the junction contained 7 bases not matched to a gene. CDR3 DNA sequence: TGTGCCAGCAGTGGGAGGACAGGGTTTACCGGGGAGCTGTTTTTT. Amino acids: CASSGRTGFTGELFF.

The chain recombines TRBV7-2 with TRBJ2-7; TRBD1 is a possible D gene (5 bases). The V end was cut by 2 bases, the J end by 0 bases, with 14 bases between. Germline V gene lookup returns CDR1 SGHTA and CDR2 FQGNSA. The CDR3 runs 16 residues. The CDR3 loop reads CASSLTTDTSSYEQYF. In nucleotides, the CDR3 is TGTGCCAGCAGCTTAACGACAGACACTTCCTCCTACGAGCAGTACTTC. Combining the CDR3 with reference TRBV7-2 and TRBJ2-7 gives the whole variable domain GAGVSQSPSNKVTEKGKDVELRCDPISGHTALYWYRQSLGQGLEFLIYFQGNSAPDKSGLPSDRFSAERTGGSVSTLTIQRTQQEDSAVYLCASSLTTDTSSYEQYFGPGTRLTVT.

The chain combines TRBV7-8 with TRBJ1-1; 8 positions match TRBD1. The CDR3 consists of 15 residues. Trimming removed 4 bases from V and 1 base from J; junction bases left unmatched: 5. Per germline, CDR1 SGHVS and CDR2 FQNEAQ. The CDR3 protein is CASSSPGTGNTEAFF. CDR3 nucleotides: TGTGCCAGCAGCTCTCCCGGGACAGGGAACACTGAAGCTTTCTTT.

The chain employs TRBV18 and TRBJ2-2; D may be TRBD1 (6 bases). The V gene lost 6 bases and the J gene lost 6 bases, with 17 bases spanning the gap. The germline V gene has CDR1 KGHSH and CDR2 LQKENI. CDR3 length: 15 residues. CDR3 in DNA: TGTGCCAGCTCCCGCCCGGGACAACTCGCCGGGGAGCTGTTTTTT. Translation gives CASSRPGQLAGELFF.

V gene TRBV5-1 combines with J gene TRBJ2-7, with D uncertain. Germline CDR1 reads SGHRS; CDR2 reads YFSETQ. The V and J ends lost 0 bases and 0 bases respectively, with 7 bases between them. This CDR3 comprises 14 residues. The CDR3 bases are TGCGCCAGCAGCTTGGATAGCACCTCCTACGAGCAGTACTTC. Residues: CASSLDSTSYEQYF.

DNA of the CDR3: TGTGCCAGCAGCGGTGCTACAGGAATTTCCTACAATGAGCAGTTCTTC. Translating gives CASSGATGISYNEQFF. The chain uses TRBV9 and TRBJ2-1, with a weak D call TRBD1 (5 bases). This CDR3 has 16 amino acids. The germline gives CDR1 SGDLS, CDR2 YYNGEE. V lost 3 bases and J lost 1, with 14 bases in between.

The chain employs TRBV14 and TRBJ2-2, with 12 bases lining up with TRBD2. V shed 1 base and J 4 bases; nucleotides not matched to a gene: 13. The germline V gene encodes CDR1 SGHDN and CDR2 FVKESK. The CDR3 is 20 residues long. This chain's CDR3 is CASSQARSGLAGFLTGELFF. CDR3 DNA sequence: TGTGCCAGCAGCCAAGCAAGATCCGGACTAGCGGGATTCCTCACCGGGGAGCTGTTTTTT.

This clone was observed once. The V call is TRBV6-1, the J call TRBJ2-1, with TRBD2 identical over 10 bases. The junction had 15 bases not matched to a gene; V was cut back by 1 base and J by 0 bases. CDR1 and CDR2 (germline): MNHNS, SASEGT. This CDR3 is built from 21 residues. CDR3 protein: CASSEVLGGRGLAASYNEQFF. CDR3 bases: TGTGCCAGCAGTGAAGTTCTTGGGGGCCGCGGACTAGCGGCCTCCTACAATGAGCAGTTCTTC.

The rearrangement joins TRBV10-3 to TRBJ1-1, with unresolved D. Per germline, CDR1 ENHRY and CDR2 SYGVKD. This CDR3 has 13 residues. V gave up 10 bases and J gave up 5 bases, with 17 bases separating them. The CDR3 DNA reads TGTGCCACCCTTGACTCCCCGGGAACTGAAGCTTTCTTT. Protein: CATLDSPGTEAFF.

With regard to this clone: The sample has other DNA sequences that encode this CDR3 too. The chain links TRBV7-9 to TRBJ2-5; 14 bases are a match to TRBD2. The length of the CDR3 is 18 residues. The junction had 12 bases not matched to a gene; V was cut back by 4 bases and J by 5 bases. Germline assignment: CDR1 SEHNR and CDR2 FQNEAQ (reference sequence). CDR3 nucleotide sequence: TGTGCCAGCAGCTCCGGGACTAGCGGGAGAGCCTCCGTGGAGACCCAGTACTTC. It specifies CASSSGTSGRASVETQYF.

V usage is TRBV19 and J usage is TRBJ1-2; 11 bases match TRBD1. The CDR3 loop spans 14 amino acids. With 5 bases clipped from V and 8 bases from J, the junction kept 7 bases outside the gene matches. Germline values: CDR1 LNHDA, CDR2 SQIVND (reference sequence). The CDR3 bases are TGTGCCAGTAGTGCCTGGACAGGGGGCGACGGCTACACCTTC. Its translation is CASSAWTGGDGYTF.

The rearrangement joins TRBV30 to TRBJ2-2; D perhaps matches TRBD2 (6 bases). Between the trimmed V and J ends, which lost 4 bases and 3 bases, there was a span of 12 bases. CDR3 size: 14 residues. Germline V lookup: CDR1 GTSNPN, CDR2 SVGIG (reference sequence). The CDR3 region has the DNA TGTGCCTGGAATTGGCTAGCGTACACCGGGGAGCTGTTTTTT. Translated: CAWNWLAYTGELFF. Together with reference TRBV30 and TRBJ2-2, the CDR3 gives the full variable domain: SQTIHQWPATLVQPVGSPLSLECTVEGTSNPNLYWYRQAAGRGLQLLFYSVGIGQISSEVPQNLSASRPQDRQFILSSKKLLLSDSGFYLCAWNWLAYTGELFFGEGSRLTVL.

CDR3 sequence: CASSQVGLAGVAQYF. The CDR3 nucleotides read TGCGCCAGCAGCCAAGTCGGTCTAGCGGGAGTAGCGCAGTATTTT. The chain is built from TRBV4-1 and TRBJ2-3; 10 bases line up with TRBD2. This CDR3 contains 15 residues. Trimming removed 1 base from V and 10 bases from J; junction bases left unmatched: 8. CDR1 is MGHRA, CDR2 YSYEKL, per germline.

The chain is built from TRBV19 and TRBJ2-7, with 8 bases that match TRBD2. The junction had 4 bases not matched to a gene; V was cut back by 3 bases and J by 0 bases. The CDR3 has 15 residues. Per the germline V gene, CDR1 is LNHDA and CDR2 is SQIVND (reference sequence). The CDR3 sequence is CASSIRGGTSYEQYF. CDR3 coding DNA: TGTGCCAGTAGTATCCGCGGGGGGACCTCCTACGAGCAGTACTTC.

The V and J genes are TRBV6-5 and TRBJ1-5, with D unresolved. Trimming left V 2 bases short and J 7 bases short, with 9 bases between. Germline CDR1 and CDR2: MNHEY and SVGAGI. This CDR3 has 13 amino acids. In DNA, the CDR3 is TGTGCCAGCAGTTACGCGGGTGGCCAGCCCCAGCATTTT. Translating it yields CASSYAGGQPQHF.